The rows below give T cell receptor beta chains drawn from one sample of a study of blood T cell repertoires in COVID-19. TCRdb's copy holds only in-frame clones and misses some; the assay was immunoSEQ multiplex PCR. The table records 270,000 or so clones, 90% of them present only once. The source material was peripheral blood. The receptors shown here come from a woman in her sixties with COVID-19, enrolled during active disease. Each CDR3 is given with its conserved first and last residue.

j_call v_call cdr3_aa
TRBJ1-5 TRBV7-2 CASSLLGGGQPQHF
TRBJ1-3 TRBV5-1 CASSLAGSKAGNTIYF
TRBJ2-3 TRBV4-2 CASSPPDRRTDTQYF
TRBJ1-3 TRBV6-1 CASSDRTGGGNTIYF
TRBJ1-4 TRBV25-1 CASSADFGKLFF
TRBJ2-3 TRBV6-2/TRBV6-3 CASSPGGSRTDTQYF
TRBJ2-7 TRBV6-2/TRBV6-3 CASSSRERQYF
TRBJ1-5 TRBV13 CASSFDRVGPQHF
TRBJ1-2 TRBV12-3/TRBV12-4 CASSLELRGYTF
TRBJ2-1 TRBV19 CASCGLAGENEQFF
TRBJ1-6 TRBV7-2 CASSSNPGSPLHF
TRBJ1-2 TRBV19 CASSIEGGRGGYTF
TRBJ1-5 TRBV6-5 CASSYSSRQRGQPQHF
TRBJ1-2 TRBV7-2 CASSLQGQGNGYTF
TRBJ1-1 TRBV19 CASSAGLLNTEAFF
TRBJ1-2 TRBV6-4 CASSDSPDSYGYTF
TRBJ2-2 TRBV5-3 CARSLIAGGKTNTGELFF
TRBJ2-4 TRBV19 CASSPQGLKGKNIQYF
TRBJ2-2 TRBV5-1 CASRVGEFTGELFF
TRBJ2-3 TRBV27 CASSLSGTVGTDTQYF
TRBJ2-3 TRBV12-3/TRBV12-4 CASSFIRVDTQYF
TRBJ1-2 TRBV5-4 CASSLDSRVGGYTF
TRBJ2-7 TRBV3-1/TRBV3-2 CASSQGTVSYEQYF
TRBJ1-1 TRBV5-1 CASSPGTVKGEAFF
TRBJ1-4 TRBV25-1 CASSASRDRGTGNEKLFF
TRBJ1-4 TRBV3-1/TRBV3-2 CASSQGTVNEKLFF
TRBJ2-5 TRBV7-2 CASSLTGDQETQYF
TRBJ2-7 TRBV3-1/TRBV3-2 CASSLDCYEQYF
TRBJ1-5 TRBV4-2 CASSQDGAGNQPQHF
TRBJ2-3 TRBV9 CASSESDTQYF
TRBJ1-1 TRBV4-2 CASRRQGGSDTEAFF
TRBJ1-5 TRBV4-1 CASSLQGFGNQPQHF
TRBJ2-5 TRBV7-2 CASSFQAGGLGETQYF
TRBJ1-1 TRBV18 CASSPGQGAIGTEAFF
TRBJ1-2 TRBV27 CATRENRFSDAYGYTF
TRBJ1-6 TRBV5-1 CASRRDRGQSPLHF
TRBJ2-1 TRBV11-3 CASSPTSGGPYEQFF
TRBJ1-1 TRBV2 CASLRELGTEAFF
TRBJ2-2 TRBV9 CASSGQGVRELFF
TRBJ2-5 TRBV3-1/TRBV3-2 CASSHTTQGAETQYF
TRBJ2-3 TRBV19 CASSILAGSPYNTQYF
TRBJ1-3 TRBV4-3 CASSQGYRGSGNTIYF
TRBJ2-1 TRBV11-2 CASSLGHRNEQFF
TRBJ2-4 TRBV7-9 CASSLGTVTNIQYF
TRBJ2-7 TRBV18 CASSRTGTGVGEQYF
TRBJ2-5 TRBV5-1 CASNLGGTQETQYF
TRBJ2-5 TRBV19 CASSSSLAGGQETQYF
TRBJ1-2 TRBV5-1 CASSLGPGTRNYGYTF
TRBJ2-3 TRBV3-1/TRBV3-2 CASSHVVTDTQYF